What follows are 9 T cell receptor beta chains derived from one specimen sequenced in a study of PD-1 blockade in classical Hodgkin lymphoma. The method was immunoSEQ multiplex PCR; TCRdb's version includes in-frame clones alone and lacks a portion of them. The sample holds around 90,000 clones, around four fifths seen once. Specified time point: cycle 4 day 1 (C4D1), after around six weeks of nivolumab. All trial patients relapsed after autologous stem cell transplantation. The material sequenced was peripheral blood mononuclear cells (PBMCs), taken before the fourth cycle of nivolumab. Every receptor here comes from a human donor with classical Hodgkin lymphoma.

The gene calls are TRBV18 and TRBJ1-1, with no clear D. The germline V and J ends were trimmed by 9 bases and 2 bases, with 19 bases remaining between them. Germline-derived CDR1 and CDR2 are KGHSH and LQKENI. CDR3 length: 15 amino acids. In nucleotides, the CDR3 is TGTGCCAGTGGCGGTGGGCAGACCGTAAACACTGAAGCTTTCTTT. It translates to CASGGGQTVNTEAFF.

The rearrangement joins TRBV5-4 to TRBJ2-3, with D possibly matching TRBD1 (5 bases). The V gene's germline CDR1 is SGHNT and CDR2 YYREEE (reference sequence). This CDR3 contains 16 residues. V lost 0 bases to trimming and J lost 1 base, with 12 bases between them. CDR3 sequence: CASSLGQGSGTDTQYF. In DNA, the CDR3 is TGTGCCAGCAGCTTGGGTCAGGGATCGGGCACAGATACGCAGTATTTT.

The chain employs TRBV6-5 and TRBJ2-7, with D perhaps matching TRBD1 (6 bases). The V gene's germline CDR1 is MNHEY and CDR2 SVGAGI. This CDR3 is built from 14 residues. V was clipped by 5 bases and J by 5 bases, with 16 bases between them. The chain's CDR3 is CASSIQGFWNEQYF. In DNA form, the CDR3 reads TGTGCCAGCAGTATCCAGGGGTTTTGGAACGAGCAGTACTTC.

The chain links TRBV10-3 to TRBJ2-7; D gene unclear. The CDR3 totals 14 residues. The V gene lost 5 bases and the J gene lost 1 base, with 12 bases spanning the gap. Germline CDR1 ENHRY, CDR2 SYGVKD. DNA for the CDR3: TGTGCCATCAGTAAGTTCCAGGATTCCTACGAGCAGTACTTC. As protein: CAISKFQDSYEQYF.

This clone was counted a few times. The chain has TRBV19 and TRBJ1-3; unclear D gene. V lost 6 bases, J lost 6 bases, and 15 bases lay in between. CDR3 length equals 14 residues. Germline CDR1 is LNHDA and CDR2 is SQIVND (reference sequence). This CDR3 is CASSTVVLANTIYF. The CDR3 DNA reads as TGTGCCAGTAGCACGGTAGTATTGGCAAACACCATATATTTT.

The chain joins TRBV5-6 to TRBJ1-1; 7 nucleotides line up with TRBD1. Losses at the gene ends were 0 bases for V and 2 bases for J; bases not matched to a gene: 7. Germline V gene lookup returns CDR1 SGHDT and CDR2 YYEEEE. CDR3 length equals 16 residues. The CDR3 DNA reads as TGTGCCAGCAGCTTGGGTCCCGGGACAGTTAACACTGAAGCTTTCTTT. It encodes CASSLGPGTVNTEAFF.

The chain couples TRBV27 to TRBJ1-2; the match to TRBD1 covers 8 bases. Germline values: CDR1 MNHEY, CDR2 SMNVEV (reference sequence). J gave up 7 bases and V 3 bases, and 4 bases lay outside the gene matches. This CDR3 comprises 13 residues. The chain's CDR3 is CASSFNRGGGYTF. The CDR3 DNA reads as TGTGCCAGCAGTTTCAACAGGGGGGGTGGCTACACCTTC.

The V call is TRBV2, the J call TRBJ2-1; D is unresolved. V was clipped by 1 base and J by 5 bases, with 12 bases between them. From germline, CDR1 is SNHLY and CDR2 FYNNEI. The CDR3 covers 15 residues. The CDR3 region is CASSEGRVGNNEQFF. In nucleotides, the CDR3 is TGTGCCAGCAGTGAAGGAAGGGTCGGTAACAATGAGCAGTTCTTC.

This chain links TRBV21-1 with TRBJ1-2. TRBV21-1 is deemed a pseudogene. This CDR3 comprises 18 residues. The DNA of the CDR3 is TGTGCCAGCAGCAAAGAGTTCGGGGCAACAAATACTAACTATGGCTACACCTTC. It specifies CASSKEFGATNTNYGYTF.